A single sample gave rise to the 6 T cell receptor beta chains below, sequenced in a study of tumor-infiltrating lymphocytes in primary liver carcinoma. Unsorted bulk tissue (roughly 20-31 mg) underwent RNA and DNA co-extraction. Researchers generated TCR beta cDNA from roughly 500 ng of total RNA, relying on a constant-region primer. Construction of TCR beta libraries relied on three successive nested multiplex PCR rounds employing slightly modified ARM-PCR. It was with TRBV1-TRBV30 forward primers and a C-beta reverse primer that the first two PCR rounds were run, at about 10 cycles each. TCRdb re-derived calls from the multiplex PCR reads in MiXCR, one entry per CDR3 protein. The sample includes 100,000 or so distinct CDR3 sequences, about 63% seen only once; the top ten take roughly 12%. Specimen: liver tumor tissue from sampling region 2. This sample's subset: tumor region T2, inferior pole. These receptors were obtained from a woman aged 55-70 years with primary liver carcinoma and hepatitis B virus infection.

The gene calls are TRBV12-3 or TRBV12-4 and TRBJ2-2, with TRBD2 identical over 8 bases. The CDR3 has 16 residues. Here the CDR3 reads CVSSPNSGRLGGELFF. The CDR3 region has the DNA TGTGTGAGCAGTCCCAACAGCGGGAGACTGGGCGGGGAGCTGTTTTTT.

This clonotype has just one count. At one boundary the junction diverges from the germline segment, which might be a read error. The V gene is TRBV11-3, the J gene TRBJ2-7; TRBD2 matches at 8 bases. Germline V lookup: CDR1 SGHNT, CDR2 YENEEA. The CDR3 is 18 residues long. The CDR3 DNA reads TGTCCCAGCAGCTTAGGAGGGGCGGGAGGCCACAGCTCCTACGAGCAGTACTTC. Amino acids: CPSSLGGAGGHSSYEQYF.

This clonotype was found many times. Sequence at one end of the junction differs from germline and may be a read error. The chain employs TRBV11-2 and TRBJ2-3; D gene unclear. Germline V gene sequence: CDR1 SGHAT, CDR2 FQNNGV. The CDR3 runs to 12 residues. The CDR3 loop is CASSVDFGTVYF. As DNA, the CDR3 is TGTGCCAGCAGCGTAGATTTTGGTACTGTGTATTTT.

On this clonotype: At one of its ends the junction is not consistent with the germline gene, which may arise from a read error. The chain employs TRBV12-3 or TRBV12-4 and TRBJ2-1, with 7 nucleotides matching TRBD2. This CDR3 has 15 residues. The CDR3 region is CASRDEREAPNEQLF. The CDR3 DNA sequence: TGTGCCAGCAGAGACGAACGGGAGGCCCCCAATGAGCAGCTATTC.

This clonotype appeared a few times. V and J are TRBV7-9 and TRBJ1-4, with no clear D. The germline V gene encodes CDR1 SEHNR and CDR2 FQNEAQ (reference sequence). CDR3 length: 16 residues. Deletions cut 1 base from V and 0 bases from J, with 9 bases between. CDR3 in amino acids: CASSLVGRTTNEKLFF. CDR3 sequence (DNA): TGTGCCAGCAGCTTAGTCGGCAGGACAACTAATGAAAAACTGTTTTTT. Combining the CDR3 with reference TRBV7-9 and TRBJ1-4 gives the whole variable domain DTGVSQNPRHKITKRGQNVTFRCDPISEHNRLYWYRQTLGQGPEFLTYFQNEAQLEKSRLLSDRFSAERPKGSFSTLEIQRTEQGDSAMYLCASSLVGRTTNEKLFFGSGTQLSVL.

V and J are TRBV11-2 and TRBJ2-1, with D possibly being TRBD2 (5 bases). Germline values: CDR1 SGHAT, CDR2 FQNNGV. There are 14 residues in the CDR3. The DNA for the CDR3 is TGTACCAACAGTCCGGACTCGAGGTATATGGAGCAGTTCTTC. Translated: CTNSPDSRYMEQFF.